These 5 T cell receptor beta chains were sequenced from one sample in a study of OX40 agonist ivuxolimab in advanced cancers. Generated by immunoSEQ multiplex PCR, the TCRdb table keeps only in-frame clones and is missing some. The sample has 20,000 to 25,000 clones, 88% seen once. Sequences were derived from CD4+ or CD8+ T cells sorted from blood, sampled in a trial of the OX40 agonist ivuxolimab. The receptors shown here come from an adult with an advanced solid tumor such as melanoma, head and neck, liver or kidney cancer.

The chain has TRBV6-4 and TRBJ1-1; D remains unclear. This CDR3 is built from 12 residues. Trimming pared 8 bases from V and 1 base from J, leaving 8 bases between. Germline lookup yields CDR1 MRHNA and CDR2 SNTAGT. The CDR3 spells CASRDRNTEAFF. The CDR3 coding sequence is TGTGCCAGCCGAGATAGGAACACTGAAGCTTTCTTT.

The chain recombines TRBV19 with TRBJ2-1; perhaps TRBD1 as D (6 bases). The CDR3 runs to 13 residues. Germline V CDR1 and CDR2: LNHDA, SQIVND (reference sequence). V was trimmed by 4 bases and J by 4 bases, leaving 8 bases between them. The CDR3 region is CASSKGEYNEQFF. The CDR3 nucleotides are TGTGCCAGTAGTAAGGGGGAATACAATGAGCAGTTCTTC.

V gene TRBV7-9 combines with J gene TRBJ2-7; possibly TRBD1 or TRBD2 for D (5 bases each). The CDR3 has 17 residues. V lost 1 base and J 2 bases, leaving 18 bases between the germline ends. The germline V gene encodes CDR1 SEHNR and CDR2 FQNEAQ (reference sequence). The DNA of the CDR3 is TGTGCCAGCAGCTTAGGCCCCGGGGACGAAAGAGCCTACGAGCAGTACTTC. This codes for CASSLGPGDERAYEQYF.

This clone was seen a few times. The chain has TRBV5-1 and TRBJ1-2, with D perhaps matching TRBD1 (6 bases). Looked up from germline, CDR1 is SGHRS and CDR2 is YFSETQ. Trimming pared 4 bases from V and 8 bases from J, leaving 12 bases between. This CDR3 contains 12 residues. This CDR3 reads CASSQDRGGYTF. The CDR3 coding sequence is TGCGCCAGCAGCCAGGACAGAGGGGGCTACACCTTC.

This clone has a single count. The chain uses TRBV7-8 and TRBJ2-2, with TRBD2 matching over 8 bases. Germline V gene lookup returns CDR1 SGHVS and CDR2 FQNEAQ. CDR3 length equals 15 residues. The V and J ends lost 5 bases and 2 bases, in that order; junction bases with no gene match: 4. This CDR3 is CASSLRTSNTGELFF. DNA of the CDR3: TGTGCCAGCAGCCTACGGACTAGCAACACCGGGGAGCTGTTTTTT.